This TCR beta chain was obtained from a study of cytomegalovirus exposure and HLA in healthy donors. 60 Vbeta and 13 Jbeta primers were used in PCR. Sequenced by immunoSEQ multiplex PCR; TCRdb stores in-frame clones only, minus some. The data show some 95,000 clones, with just over 65% seen just once and under 2.5% held by the top ten. V shed 2 bases and J shed 7 bases, with 14 bases lying between them. CDR3 length equals 14 residues. Germline CDR1 is KGHSH and CDR2 is LQKENI. Study-wide points: A later analysis associated 15,000 or so TCR beta sequences with HLA alleles at a 0.05 false discovery rate. Earlier findings revealed that most TCR beta V segments proved productive either about 87% or about 30% of the time. Associated with cytomegalovirus, according to the listing, were some 150 TCR beta chains.

Comment on this clone: Its antigen remains unidentified.

The TCR sequence derives from a man aged 25 to 45 in good health and CMV-seronegative. J is TRBJ1-2 and V is TRBV18, with D perhaps matching TRBD1 (5 bases). Sequencing was performed on PBMCs. CDR3 sequence (DNA): TGTGCCAGCTCACCAGACGGGACTGCAATTGGCTACACCTTC. Amino acid sequence: CASSPDGTAIGYTF.